This TCR beta chain was found in a study of T-cell reconstitution after alpha-beta-depleted transplantation in children. This clonotype was counted at least ten times. The antigen is unknown. The CDR3 contains 15 residues. The V end was cut by 1 base, the J end by 6 bases, with 15 bases between. Germline loops: CDR1 SQVTM, CDR2 ANQGSEA. For TCRbeta, the library was prepared with unique molecular identifiers. Each CDR3 protein is one row after TCRdb ran MiXCR on the PCR reads. The sample has roughly 250,000 distinct CDR3 sequences; 6.5% to 9% are singletons. Regarding the study as a whole: Roughly two months post-transplant, alpha-beta T cells reportedly originated from several hundred graft clones that had expanded. Newly made T cells mostly supplied T-cell counts and diversity one year after transplant.

The sequence was obtained from a male patient under 18 who had a stem cell transplant for acute lymphoblastic leukemia, so the T cells may come from the graft donor. Sequenced here: PBMCs, mostly from graft donor cells, sampled 180 days after TCRalphabeta/CD19-depleted stem cell transplant. The chain uses TRBV29-1 and TRBJ2-2, with D unclear. The CDR3 is CSVEGKGLSSGELFF. The CDR3 DNA follows: TGCAGCGTTGAAGGAAAGGGTTTGTCGTCCGGGGAGCTGTTTTTT.